These 23 T cell receptor beta chains were sequenced from one sample in a study of blood T cell repertoires in COVID-19. TCRdb's table, derived via immunoSEQ multiplex PCR, lists solely in-frame clones and lacks some. The sample carries more than 300,000 clones, more than 75% recorded once. Sample: PBMCs or T cells enriched from blood (not recorded which). The receptors were gathered from a woman under 30 who had recovered from COVID-19.

The V call is TRBV6-4, the J call TRBJ1-1; D is unresolved. The germline CDR1 and CDR2 sequences are MRHNA and SNTAGT. The length of the CDR3 is 13 residues. V dropped 6 bases and J dropped 4 bases, with 12 bases sitting between them. The CDR3 region is CASRGPGGTEAFF. The CDR3 DNA reads as TGTGCCAGCAGGGGCCCAGGTGGCACTGAAGCTTTCTTT.

This chain connects TRBV13 to TRBJ2-5, with TRBD2 matching 10 bases. CDR3 length equals 17 residues. The V gene end was trimmed by 1 base and the J gene end by 2 bases; junction bases not matched to a gene: 7. Germline-derived CDR1 and CDR2 are PRHDT and FYEKMQ (reference sequence). CDR3 nucleotide sequence: TGTGCCAGCAGCTTAGAAACGGCTAGCGGGGGACAAGAGACCCAGTACTTC. Translation gives CASSLETASGGQETQYF. Based on the CDR3 plus reference TRBV13 and TRBJ2-5, the full variable domain is AAGVIQSPRHLIKEKRETATLKCYPIPRHDTVYWYQQGPGQDPQFLISFYEKMQSDKGSIPDRFSAQQFSDYHSELNMSSLELGDSALYFCASSLETASGGQETQYFGPGTRLLVL.

This clone has just one count. The chain recombines TRBV3-1 (or the pseudogene TRBV3-2) with TRBJ1-6, with 7 bases fitting TRBD1. The CDR3 is 15 amino acids. Looked up from germline, CDR1 is LGHDT and CDR2 is YNNKEL (reference sequence). The J segment lost 7 bases and the V segment lost 7 bases, leaving 10 bases of the junction unmatched. This CDR3 reads CASNLQGGKNSPLHF. CDR3 sequence (DNA): TGTGCCAGCAACCTTCAGGGGGGAAAGAATTCACCCCTCCACTTT.

The genes are TRBV29-1 and TRBJ2-7; the match to TRBD1 covers 9 bases. The germline V gene has CDR1 SQVTM and CDR2 ANQGSEA. V lost 6 bases and J lost 3; bases outside the gene matches: 9. The CDR3 extends over 14 amino acids. CDR3 sequence (DNA): TGCAGCGTATTAGGACAGGGGAAGAACTACGAGCAGTACTTC. It codes for CSVLGQGKNYEQYF.

This clone was observed once. The chain joins TRBV5-1 to TRBJ2-2; D is perhaps TRBD2 (5 bases). V lost 7 bases and J 0 bases, leaving 13 bases between the germline ends. The CDR3 loop spans 15 amino acids. In germline, CDR1 is SGHRS, CDR2 YFSETQ. The CDR3 nucleotides read TGCGCCAGCCTACGGGATGCGACGAACACCGGGGAGCTGTTTTTT. It codes for CASLRDATNTGELFF. Full variable domain (remainder filled in from reference TRBV5-1 and TRBJ2-2): KAGVTQTPRYLIKTRGQQVTLSCSPISGHRSVSWYQQTPGQGLQFLFEYFSETQRNKGNFPGRFSGRQFSNSRSEMNVSTLELGDSALYLCASLRDATNTGELFFGEGSRLTVL.

The chain is built from TRBV4-1 and TRBJ1-4; TRBD1 might be the D (5 bases). Trimming took off 4 bases at V and 7 bases at J, with 13 bases between the two ends. The CDR3 is 14 amino acids. Germline V gives CDR1 MGHRA, CDR2 YSYEKL. The CDR3 region is CASSLTGDIEKLFF. The CDR3 DNA is TGCGCCAGCAGCCTAACAGGCGACATTGAAAAACTGTTTTTT.

V and J are TRBV30 and TRBJ2-7; D may be TRBD1 (6 bases). The length of the CDR3 is 14 residues. V lost 1 base and J lost 2, with 12 bases in between. Germline values: CDR1 GTSNPN, CDR2 SVGIG (reference sequence). The CDR3 reads CAWSGAGVTYEQYF. The CDR3 nucleotides are TGTGCCTGGAGTGGGGCAGGGGTGACCTACGAGCAGTACTTC.

The chain recombines TRBV5-1 with TRBJ1-1; TRBD1 might be the D (5 bases). CDR1 is SGHRS, CDR2 YFSETQ, per germline. Trimming took off 2 bases at V and 1 base at J, with 12 bases between the two ends. The CDR3 contains 15 residues. The CDR3: CASSLGLTGNTEAFF. The CDR3 DNA follows: TGCGCCAGCAGCTTAGGACTAACAGGGAACACTGAAGCTTTCTTT.

The gene calls are TRBV9 and TRBJ2-7; 8 bases agree with TRBD2. Germline CDR1 and CDR2: SGDLS and YYNGEE. The V segment lost 2 bases and the J segment 3 bases; nucleotides outside the gene matches: 4. This CDR3 has 14 amino acids. The CDR3 region has the DNA TGTGCCAGCAGCGTCGGCGGGGGGAACTACGAGCAGTACTTC. Its protein is CASSVGGGNYEQYF. Supplemented by reference TRBV9 and TRBJ2-7, the full variable domain reads DSGVTQTPKHLITATGQRVTLRCSPRSGDLSVYWYQQSLDQGLQFLIQYYNGEERAKGNILERFSAQQFPDLHSELNLSSLELGDSALYFCASSVGGGNYEQYFGPGTRLTVT.

This clone was seen once. The V and J genes are TRBV2 and TRBJ1-6; 7 bases line up with TRBD1. V dropped 7 bases and J dropped 0; count of bases not matched to a gene: 9. The CDR3 spans 17 residues. Germline assignment: CDR1 SNHLY and CDR2 FYNNEI. The CDR3 region is CASNWDRVSSYNSPLHF. The CDR3 DNA sequence: TGTGCCAGCAATTGGGACAGAGTTAGCTCCTATAATTCACCCCTCCACTTT.

The rearrangement links TRBV6-5 to TRBJ2-3; the D gene is possibly TRBD2 (7 bases). The CDR3 is made up of 16 amino acids. CDR1 and CDR2 from the germline V gene are MNHEY and SVGAGI. V lost 0 bases and J 3 bases, leaving 13 bases between the germline ends. CDR3 nucleotide sequence: TGTGCCAGCAGTTACTCGGGGGGGGCCCGAACAGATACGCAGTATTTT. Translating it yields CASSYSGGARTDTQYF.

The gene calls are TRBV11-2 and TRBJ1-5, with 8 positions matching TRBD1. This CDR3 has 14 amino acids. Per the germline V gene, CDR1 is SGHAT and CDR2 is FQNNGV. Losses at the gene ends were 5 bases for V and 4 bases for J; bases not matched to a gene: 4. CDR3 residues: CASSGQGYNQPQHF. In DNA form, the CDR3 reads TGTGCCAGCAGCGGACAGGGATATAATCAGCCCCAGCATTTT.

V and J are TRBV5-4 and TRBJ1-6; TRBD1 matches 7 bases. Per germline, CDR1 SGHNT and CDR2 YYREEE (reference sequence). The CDR3 loop spans 14 amino acids. V shed 4 bases and J 9 bases; nucleotides not matched to a gene: 7. The CDR3 protein is CASSRTGRGSPLHF. The CDR3 DNA sequence: TGTGCCAGCAGCCGGACAGGTCGGGGTTCACCCCTCCACTTT.

The chain couples TRBV19 to TRBJ1-4; D perhaps matches TRBD1 (6 bases). CDR3 length: 16 amino acids. The germline gives CDR1 LNHDA, CDR2 SQIVND (reference sequence). Trimming cost V 9 bases and J 2 bases, with 19 bases left between them. CDR3 bases: TGTGCCAGGGATACAGGGTTTTTAGTGACTAATGAAAAACTGTTTTTT. It specifies CARDTGFLVTNEKLFF. The variable domain in full, with the rest retrieved from reference TRBV19 and TRBJ1-4, is DGGITQSPKYLFRKEGQNVTLSCEQNLNHDAMYWYRQDPGQGLRLIYYSQIVNDFQKGDIAEGYSVSREKKESFPLTVTSAQKNPTAFYLCARDTGFLVTNEKLFFGSGTQLSVL.

The rearrangement uses TRBV5-6 and TRBJ1-2, with 9 positions matching TRBD1. The V gene end was trimmed by 0 bases and the J gene end by 8 bases; junction bases not matched to a gene: 5. CDR1 SGHDT and CDR2 YYEEEE come from the germline V gene. The CDR3 loop spans 14 amino acids. CDR3 protein: CASSLGQGGGGYTF. The CDR3 nucleotides are TGTGCCAGCAGCTTGGGACAGGGGGGAGGAGGCTACACCTTC.

The rearrangement uses TRBV12-5 and TRBJ1-2; 9 positions match TRBD1. In germline, CDR1 is LGHNT, CDR2 FRNRAP. The CDR3 extends over 12 amino acids. Trimming at V came to 0 bases and at J to 13 bases, leaving 3 bases not matched to a gene. As DNA, the CDR3 is TGTGCTAGTGGTTTGGTAACAGGGGGCCGCACCTTC. Its translation: CASGLVTGGRTF. The variable domain in full, completed from reference TRBV12-5 and TRBJ1-2, reads DARVTQTPRHKVTEMGQEVTMRCQPILGHNTVFWYRQTMMQGLELLAYFRNRAPLDDSGMPKDRFSAEMPDATLATLKIQPSEPRDSAVYFCASGLVTGGRTFGSGTRLTVV.

The J gene is TRBJ1-3, the V gene TRBV6-5; tentatively, D is TRBD1 (6 bases). CDR1 and CDR2 from the germline V gene are MNHEY and SVGAGI. Trimming took off 6 bases at V and 2 bases at J, with 11 bases between the two ends. This CDR3 is built from 14 residues. The CDR3 spells CASRQQGTGNTIYF. CDR3 sequence (DNA): TGTGCCAGCAGACAACAGGGTACTGGAAACACCATATATTTT.

This clone was seen only once. The chain employs TRBV6-5 and TRBJ1-1; TRBD1 matches 8 bases. The trim removed 10 bases at V and 4 bases at J, leaving 14 bases unmatched. Germline lookup yields CDR1 MNHEY and CDR2 SVGAGI. The CDR3 length is 15 residues. DNA for the CDR3: TGTGCCACCACACAGTCGGGGACAGGTGGCACTGAAGCTTTCTTT. Encoded protein: CATTQSGTGGTEAFF.

The chain is built from TRBV7-2 and TRBJ1-2, with D tentatively TRBD1 (6 bases). Germline V gene sequence: CDR1 SGHTA, CDR2 FQGNSA. The CDR3 runs to 14 residues. V lost 1 base and J lost 2, with 8 bases in between. The CDR3 sequence is CASSLEGVNYGYTF. The CDR3 DNA is TGTGCCAGCAGCTTAGAGGGGGTGAACTATGGCTACACCTTC.

The CDR3 loop is CSASRPSGGASLEQFF. The CDR3, as DNA: TGCAGTGCTAGTCGCCCAAGTGGGGGGGCCTCTCTTGAGCAGTTCTTC. V gene TRBV20-1 combines with J gene TRBJ2-1; tentative D call: TRBD2 (7 bases). Trimming removed 3 bases from V and 9 bases from J, with 24 bases in between. The CDR3 sequence is 16 residues long. CDR1 is DFQATT, CDR2 SNEGSKA, per germline (reference sequence).

This chain connects TRBV4-1 to TRBJ1-5; D possibly corresponds to TRBD1 (5 bases). This CDR3 has 20 amino acids. V was cut by 1 base and J by 1 base, with 23 bases left in between. Germline lookup yields CDR1 MGHRA and CDR2 YSYEKL. The CDR3 bases are TGCGCCAGCAGCCAAGGGGGGAGGGTCCCCGGGGATGGGAGCAATCAGCCCCAGCATTTT. As protein: CASSQGGRVPGDGSNQPQHF.

The gene calls are TRBV7-3 and TRBJ2-1; TRBD2 aligns across 12 bases. The germline CDR1 and CDR2 sequences are SGHTA and FQGTGA. The CDR3 runs to 14 residues. The V segment lost 5 bases and the J segment 8 bases; nucleotides outside the gene matches: 4. The CDR3 is CASSPLAGGDEQFF. In DNA form, the CDR3 reads TGTGCCAGCAGCCCACTAGCGGGGGGCGATGAGCAGTTCTTC.

The J gene is TRBJ2-2, the V gene TRBV7-9; D gene unclear. V shed 6 bases and J shed 6 bases, with 11 bases lying between them. The germline V gene has CDR1 SEHNR and CDR2 FQNEAQ (reference sequence). The CDR3 has 13 residues. In nucleotides, the CDR3 is TGTGCCAGCAGACCCTCGGGTCCCGGGGAGCTGTTTTTT. Amino acid sequence: CASRPSGPGELFF.